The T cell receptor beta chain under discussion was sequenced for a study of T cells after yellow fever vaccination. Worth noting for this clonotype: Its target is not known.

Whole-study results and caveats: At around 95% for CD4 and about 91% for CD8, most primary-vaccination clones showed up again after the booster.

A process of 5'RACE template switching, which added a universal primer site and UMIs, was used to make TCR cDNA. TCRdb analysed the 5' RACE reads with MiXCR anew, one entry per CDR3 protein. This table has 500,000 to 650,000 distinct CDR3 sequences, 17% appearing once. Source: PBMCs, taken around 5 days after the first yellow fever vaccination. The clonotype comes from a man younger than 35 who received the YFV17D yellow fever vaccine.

DNA of the CDR3: TGTGCCAGCCGTCCAGCTTTTTACTCTGGGGCCAACGTCCTGACTTTC. Protein sequence: CASRPAFYSGANVLTF. The V gene is TRBV27, the J gene TRBJ2-6; no reliable D call. V was trimmed by 8 bases and J by 0 bases, leaving 14 bases between them. The length of the CDR3 is 16 residues. Germline V lookup: CDR1 MNHEY, CDR2 SMNVEV (reference sequence).